The clone carrying this TCR beta chain appeared a few times. Germline values: CDR1 SGHAT, CDR2 FQNNGV. This CDR3 spans 15 amino acids. Trimming removed 6 bases from V and 8 bases from J; junction bases left unmatched: 12. The sample belongs to a study of early T cells in non-severe SARS-CoV-2 infection. One entry per CDR3 protein results from TCRdb running MiXCR on the 5' RACE reads. Of some 87,000 distinct CDR3 sequences in the sample, roughly 12% were seen once. The sequence derives from an adult who was a healthcare worker with PCR-confirmed SARS-CoV-2 infection or an uninfected control (not recorded which). Sequenced sample: whole blood. The chain joins TRBV11-2 to TRBJ2-2; 7 bases fit TRBD2. CDR3 amino acids: CASSLGGSLTGELFF. The CDR3 nucleotides read TGTGCCAGCAGTCTGGGGGGGTCCCTTACTGGGGAGCTGTTTTTT.